Listed below are T cell receptor beta chains from one sample, sequenced in a study of OX40 agonist ivuxolimab in advanced cancers. Measured with immunoSEQ multiplex PCR; TCRdb has only the in-frame clones, and not every one. This table has about 36,000 clones, approximately 80% appearing once. The sequenced sample was CD4+ or CD8+ T cells sorted from blood, obtained in a trial of the OX40 agonist ivuxolimab. The receptors originated from an adult with an advanced solid tumor such as melanoma, head and neck, liver or kidney cancer. CDR3s include the opening cysteine and the closing phenylalanine or tryptophan. D genes are given only for firm matches. Expanded clones are given a class, and other clones once, few, many or no size at all.

- TRBJ2-7 - TRBV7-9 CASSEDAGASYEQYF TGTGCCAGCAGCGAGGACGCGGGGGCTTCCTACGAGCAGTACTTC
- TRBJ2-7 - TRBV6-6 CASGSTAGEQYF TGTGCCAGCGGTAGCACGGCAGGCGAGCAGTACTTC
- TRBJ2-7 TRBD2 TRBV4-2 CASSQGGSGGPYEQYF TGTGCCAGCAGCCAAGGGGGAAGCGGGGGGCCCTACGAGCAGTACTTC
- TRBJ2-3 - TRBV4-2 CASSQGGGSTDTQYF TGTGCCAGCAGCCAAGGGGGCGGGAGCACAGATACGCAGTATTTT
- TRBJ2-6 - TRBV28 CASRTDWAANVLTF TGTGCCAGCAGGACTGACTGGGCGGCCAACGTCCTGACTTTC
- TRBJ1-5 - TRBV28 CASSFQGGSSNQPQHF TGTGCCAGCAGTTTCCAGGGTGGGAGTAGCAATCAGCCCCAGCATTTT
- TRBJ2-3 TRBD2 TRBV4-2 CASSHLLAGGRDTQYF TGTGCCAGCAGCCACTTACTAGCGGGGGGGAGAGATACGCAGTATTTT
- TRBJ2-4 - TRBV5-1 CASSPVEGVRNIQYF TGCGCCAGCAGCCCCGTTGAGGGAGTGCGAAACATTCAGTACTTC
- TRBJ1-6 - TRBV11-2 CASSLDMNSPLHF TGTGCCAGCAGCTTAGATATGAATTCACCCCTCCACTTT
medium-sized TRBJ1-5 - TRBV18 CASSQTRGRDQPQHF TGTGCCAGCTCACAGACCAGGGGAAGGGATCAGCCCCAGCATTTT
few TRBJ2-5 TRBD1 TRBV14 CASSQDLFRTGKETQYF TGTGCCAGCAGCCAAGATCTCTTCCGGACAGGGAAAGAGACCCAGTACTTC
- TRBJ2-3 - TRBV7-2 CASSQEGVDTQYF TGTGCCAGCAGCCAAGAAGGCGTAGATACGCAGTATTTT
- TRBJ1-2 TRBD1 TRBV7-8 CASSLGQGDYGYTF TGTGCCAGCAGCCTAGGACAGGGTGACTATGGCTACACCTTC
- TRBJ2-1 - TRBV9 CASSVAGTPYNEQFF TGTGCCAGCAGCGTAGCCGGGACACCTTACAATGAGCAGTTCTTC
- TRBJ2-7 TRBD1 TRBV19 CASSMGQGLDEQYF TGTGCCAGTAGTATGGGACAGGGGTTGGACGAGCAGTACTTC
- TRBJ2-7 - TRBV20-1 CSARAVGEQYF TGCAGTGCTAGAGCCGTCGGCGAGCAGTACTTC
once TRBJ1-1 - TRBV13 CASSWGPGVNTEAFF TGTGCCAGCAGCTGGGGTCCAGGGGTGAACACTGAAGCTTTCTTT
- TRBJ2-1 - TRBV14 CASSQDMEVRQFF TGTGCCAGCAGCCAAGATATGGAGGTGCGGCAGTTCTTC
- TRBJ2-5 - TRBV19 CASSIPGQETQYF TGTGCCAGTAGTATCCCAGGACAAGAGACCCAGTACTTC
- TRBJ2-3 - TRBV9 CASSVAGDDTDTQYF TGTGCCAGCAGCGTGGCCGGGGACGACACAGATACGCAGTATTTT
- TRBJ2-7 - TRBV11-3 CASSRRGHTYEQYF TGTGCCAGCAGCAGGAGGGGACACACCTACGAGCAGTACTTC
- TRBJ2-2 - TRBV7-9 CASSSPGTPNTGELFF TGTGCCAGCAGCTCACCCGGGACTCCTAACACCGGGGAGCTGTTTTTT
- TRBJ2-5 - TRBV25-1 CASSEYGPQETQYF TGTGCCAGCAGTGAATATGGCCCCCAAGAGACCCAGTACTTC
- TRBJ2-7 - TRBV9 CASSVGGGGYEQYF TGTGCCAGCAGCGTAGGTGGGGGCGGCTACGAGCAGTACTTC
- TRBJ2-5 - TRBV6-5 CASSRVGETQYF TGTGCCAGCAGTCGGGTGGGAGAGACCCAGTACTTC
once TRBJ2-3 - TRBV6-6 CASNGGSTGTDTQYF TGTGCCAGCAACGGGGGAAGCACCGGCACAGATACGCAGTATTTT
- TRBJ2-5 TRBD2 TRBV7-3 CASSLTFRLAGANF TGTGCCAGCAGCTTAACGTTTCGACTAGCGGGGGCTAACTTC
- TRBJ2-1 - TRBV7-2 CASSLGTTVWSNEQFF TGTGCCAGCAGCTTAGGTACCACGGTTTGGAGCAATGAGCAGTTCTTC
few TRBJ2-7 - TRBV13 CASSYTPSPSEQYF TGTGCCAGCAGCTACACCCCAAGTCCGTCCGAGCAGTACTTC
- TRBJ1-1 - TRBV6-5 CASSFWAGNTEAFF TGTGCCAGCAGTTTTTGGGCGGGTAACACTGAAGCTTTCTTT
- TRBJ2-7 - TRBV27 CASSLNPPYEQYF TGTGCCAGCAGTTTGAACCCCCCCTACGAGCAGTACTTC
- TRBJ2-5 - TRBV7-6 CASSLDDSQQETQYF TGTGCCAGCAGCTTAGACGATAGCCAGCAAGAGACCCAGTACTTC
- TRBJ2-1 TRBD2 TRBV27 CASSLRGAGVVVGEQFF TGTGCCAGCAGTCTCAGAGGAGCGGGAGTTGTAGTCGGTGAGCAGTTCTTC
once TRBJ1-1 TRBD1 TRBV4-3 CASSPEWDSPIEAFF TGCGCCAGCAGCCCCGAATGGGACAGCCCGATAGAAGCTTTCTTT
- TRBJ2-7 - TRBV2 CASSPGDSSYEQYF TGTGCCAGCAGTCCGGGGGATAGCTCCTACGAGCAGTACTTC
- TRBJ1-1 - TRBV5-1 CASSFGRETEAFF TGCGCCAGCAGCTTTGGGAGAGAGACTGAAGCTTTCTTT
- TRBJ2-3 TRBD2 TRBV4-3 CASSQGPSGGSTDTQYF TGCGCCAGCAGCCAAGGTCCTAGCGGGGGCTCCACAGATACGCAGTATTTT
- TRBJ2-1 - TRBV4-3 CASSQGGGDEQFF TGCGCCAGCAGCCAAGGAGGGGGTGATGAGCAGTTCTTC
- TRBJ1-2 - TRBV5-2 CASKQIRKTYGYTF TGTGCCAGCAAGCAGATACGAAAGACCTATGGCTACACCTTC
- TRBJ2-1 - TRBV20-1 CSATGQGVQFF TGCAGTGCTACGGGCCAAGGGGTTCAGTTCTTC
- TRBJ2-7 - TRBV5-6 CASSYSWRREQYF TGTGCCAGCAGCTATTCTTGGCGCCGCGAGCAGTACTTC
- TRBJ1-2 - TRBV6-6 CASSSWSGAGYTF TGTGCCAGCAGTTCATGGTCCGGGGCCGGCTACACCTTC
- TRBJ2-7 - TRBV6-5 CASSYTIYEQYF TGTGCCAGCAGTTACACGATCTACGAGCAGTACTTC
- TRBJ2-5 - TRBV6-5 CASSYSEGPRGETQYF TGTGCCAGCAGTTACTCAGAGGGCCCAAGAGGGGAGACCCAGTACTTC
- TRBJ2-3 TRBD2 TRBV28 CASRERTSGYTDTQYF TGTGCCAGCAGGGAACGGACTAGCGGATACACAGATACGCAGTATTTT
- TRBJ1-1 TRBD1 TRBV11-3 CASSLQGAVTEAFF TGTGCCAGCAGCCTACAGGGGGCTGTCACTGAAGCTTTCTTT
- TRBJ1-4 - TRBV28 CASSLGQAQVDEKLFF TGTGCCAGCAGTCTGGGGCAGGCCCAGGTGGATGAAAAACTGTTTTTT
- TRBJ2-3 TRBD1 TRBV5-1 CASSLLGQGTDTQYF TGCGCCAGCAGCTTGCTGGGACAGGGCACAGATACGCAGTATTTT
few TRBJ2-1 - TRBV4-3 CASSQEPGGIINEQFF TGCGCCAGCAGCCAAGAACCCGGGGGCATCATCAATGAGCAGTTCTTC
- TRBJ2-7 TRBD1 TRBV28 CASSSGTGGYEQYF TGTGCCAGCAGTTCCGGGACAGGGGGCTACGAGCAGTACTTC
- TRBJ2-7 - TRBV7-9 CASYDGYEQYF TGTGCCAGCTACGACGGGTACGAGCAGTACTTC
few TRBJ2-5 - TRBV7-8 CASSSAQVPETQYF TGTGCCAGCAGCTCCGCACAGGTCCCGGAGACCCAGTACTTC
- TRBJ2-1 TRBD2 TRBV5-6 CASSSAGPAGLGNEQFF TGTGCCAGCAGCTCAGCGGGGCCAGCGGGATTAGGTAATGAGCAGTTCTTC
- TRBJ2-4 TRBD1 TRBV5-1 CASSDRGGKNIQYF TGCGCCAGCAGCGACAGGGGAGGAAAAAACATTCAGTACTTC
- TRBJ2-7 TRBD2 TRBV19 CASSIPGGWEQYF TGTGCCAGTAGTATACCGGGGGGTTGGGAGCAGTACTTC
- TRBJ2-7 - TRBV19 CASSPLAETYEQYF TGTGCCAGTAGTCCACTAGCTGAAACCTACGAGCAGTACTTC
few TRBJ2-1 TRBD2 TRBV28 CASSPRLAEQFF TGTGCCAGCAGTCCTCGACTAGCGGAGCAGTTCTTC
- TRBJ2-3 TRBD2 TRBV15 CATSRGETGTSWPDTQYF TGTGCCACCAGCAGAGGCGAGACCGGGACTAGCTGGCCAGATACGCAGTATTTT